This T cell receptor beta chain appears in the sequencing data of a study of Tregs in tolerant kidney transplant recipients. Broader study findings: This study did not directly address biological reproducibility.

Germline V gene lookup returns CDR1 SEHNR and CDR2 FQNEAQ (reference sequence). The CDR3 length is 12 residues. V was pared by 2 bases and J by 14 bases, with 12 bases between. The method was immunoSEQ multiplex PCR; TCRdb's version includes in-frame clones alone and lacks a portion of them. The sample lists about 240,000 clones; more than 65% were seen once. Note on this clone: Antigen specificity is unknown.

The sequenced material came from CD4+ T cells from blood. The rearrangement links TRBV7-9 to TRBJ1-4; D perhaps matches TRBD1 (5 bases). This receptor was identified in a human donor in good health. The CDR3: CASSLQDGALFF. CDR3 sequence (DNA): TGTGCCAGCAGCTTACAGGACGGGGCTCTGTTTTTT.